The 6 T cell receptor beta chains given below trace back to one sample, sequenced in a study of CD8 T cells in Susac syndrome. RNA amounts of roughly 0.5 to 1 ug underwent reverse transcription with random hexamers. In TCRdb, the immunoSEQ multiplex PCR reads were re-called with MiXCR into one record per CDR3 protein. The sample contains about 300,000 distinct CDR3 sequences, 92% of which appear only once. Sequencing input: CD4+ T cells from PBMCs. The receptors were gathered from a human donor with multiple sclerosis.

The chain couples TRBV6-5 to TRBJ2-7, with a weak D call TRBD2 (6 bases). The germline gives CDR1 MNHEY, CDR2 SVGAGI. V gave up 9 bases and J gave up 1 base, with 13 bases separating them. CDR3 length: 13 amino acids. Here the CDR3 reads CASAGLLSYEQYF. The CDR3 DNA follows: TGTGCCAGTGCGGGACTGCTGTCCTACGAGCAGTACTTC.

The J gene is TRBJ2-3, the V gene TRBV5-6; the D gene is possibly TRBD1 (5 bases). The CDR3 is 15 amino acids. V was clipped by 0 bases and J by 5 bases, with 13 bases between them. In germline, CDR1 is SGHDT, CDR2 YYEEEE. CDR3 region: CASSLARGLGDTQYF. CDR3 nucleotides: TGTGCCAGCAGCTTGGCTAGGGGTTTAGGAGATACGCAGTATTTT.

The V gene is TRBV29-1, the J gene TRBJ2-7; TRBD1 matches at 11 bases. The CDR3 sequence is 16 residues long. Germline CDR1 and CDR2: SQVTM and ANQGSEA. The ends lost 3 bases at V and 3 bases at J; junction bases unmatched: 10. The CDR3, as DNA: TGCAGCGTTGATCGAATCGGGACAGGGGGAAACTACGAGCAGTACTTC. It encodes CSVDRIGTGGNYEQYF.

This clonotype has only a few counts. The chain's CDR3 is CASSQQGAGELFF. The CDR3 DNA reads as TGTGCCAGCAGTCAACAGGGTGCCGGGGAGCTGTTTTTT. The rearrangement uses TRBV6-4 and TRBJ2-2, with D perhaps matching TRBD1 (6 bases). With 5 bases removed from V and 6 bases from J, the gap between germline ends came to 10 bases. The CDR3 sequence is 13 residues long. Germline CDR1 is MRHNA and CDR2 is SNTAGT.

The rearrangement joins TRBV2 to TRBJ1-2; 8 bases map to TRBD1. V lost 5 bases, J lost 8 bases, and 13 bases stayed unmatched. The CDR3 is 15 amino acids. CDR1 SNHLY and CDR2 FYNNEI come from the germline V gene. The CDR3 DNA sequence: TGTGCCAGCAGTATTGATGGGACAGGCTCTAAGGGCTACACCTTC. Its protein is CASSIDGTGSKGYTF.

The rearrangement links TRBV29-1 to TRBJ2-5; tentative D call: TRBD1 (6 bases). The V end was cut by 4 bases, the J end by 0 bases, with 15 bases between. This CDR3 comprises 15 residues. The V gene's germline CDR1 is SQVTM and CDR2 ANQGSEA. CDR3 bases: TGCAGCGTTGGGGGGCCAGGGGCGTACCAAGAGACCCAGTACTTC. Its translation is CSVGGPGAYQETQYF.